Sequencing of this TCR beta chain was carried out in a study of cytomegalovirus exposure and HLA in healthy donors. Overall study context: Among the 400 or so donors who were genotyped, 81% fell in the genetic ancestry cluster that is associated with self-reported Caucasian donors. General observations from the study: There were 160 or so TCR beta chains listed as cytomegalovirus-associated. Upon later analysis, TCR association rates were observed to vary by HLA locus, being highest for DRB1 and lowest for HLA-C.

The table lists this clone with a count of one. The antigen remains undetermined. CDR3 length equals 14 residues. J was trimmed by 6 bases and V by 5 bases; bases with no gene match: 5. Germline-derived CDR1 and CDR2 are SEHNR and FQNEAQ (reference sequence). PCR was performed using 60 Vbeta and 13 Jbeta primers. In the original processing: Unique TCR beta chains totaled roughly 81 million in a later count, with approximately 11 million of them shared. Only in-frame clones appear in the TCRdb table, and some are missing; sequencing was by immunoSEQ multiplex PCR. D and trimming were read from the DNA, whereas the V and J calls and clone size are those reported in that table. The sample has 140,000 to 150,000 clones; around 84% are singletons.

The gene calls are TRBV7-9 and TRBJ1-5; 9 bases are a match to TRBD1. This clonotype originated in a man aged 35 to 55 in good health and CMV-seropositive. Specimen: PBMCs. The chain's CDR3 is CASSLDRGTQPQHF. The CDR3 nucleotides read TGTGCCAGCAGCCTCGACAGGGGGACTCAGCCCCAGCATTTT.